This T cell receptor (beta chain) was found in a study of human CD8 memory T cell subsets. Findings of the study overall: Greater diversity in stem-like memory than precursor exhausted T cells was suggested by Chao1 estimates. Whereas effector memory cells differed, stem-like memory and precursor exhausted T cells had comparably high diversity. Repertoires of stem-like memory and precursor exhausted T cells showed minimal mutual overlap.

This clonotype registers medium-sized by frequency. Its antigen is unidentified. Designated as TPEX, the CCR7+ PD-1+ TIGIT+ early memory CD8+ T cells showed dysfunctional, exhausted-like traits. What supplied the PBMC was buffy coats of healthy donors. Germline loops: CDR1 LNHDA, CDR2 SQIVND (reference sequence). The CDR3 runs 13 residues. Production of TCR beta libraries used UMI-labeled 5' RACE as the method. TCRdb processed the 5' RACE reads again and assigns one entry to each CDR3 protein, with no DNA. The sample includes about 9,000 distinct CDR3 sequences. The V gene is TRBV19, the J gene TRBJ2-1. The clonotype was recovered from a human donor in good health. The sample comprised CD8+ T cells from PBMCs. CDR3: CASSTHPGNEQFF.